The rows below give T cell receptor beta chains drawn from one sample of a study of post-analysis software for immune sequencing data. TCRdb analysed the PCR reads with MiXCR anew, one entry per CDR3 protein. The data show 400,000 to 500,000 distinct CDR3 sequences, with less than 40% seen just once and less than 10% held by the top ten. Specimen: blood. Receptor source: a girl aged 2 to 10 with multiple sclerosis. Both conserved end residues are part of each CDR3. D genes are given only for firm matches.

D,V,J,CDR3
.,TRBV4-1,TRBJ1-2,CASSQGDGGGYTF
TRBD1,TRBV5-1,TRBJ2-7,CASSLRQGGPSYEQYF
.,TRBV6-5,TRBJ2-2,CASSSRAKNTGELFF
.,TRBV2,TRBJ2-3,CASTQKRLDTQYF
TRBD1,TRBV12-3/TRBV12-4,TRBJ2-5,CASRLTGGKETQYF
.,TRBV6-1,TRBJ1-2,CASSDYRNYGYTF
TRBD1,TRBV20-1,TRBJ2-7,CSAQWTGPYEQYF
.,TRBV7-9,TRBJ1-5,CASTLDSVLEPQHF
.,TRBV20-1,TRBJ2-7,CSAMDRLLSYEQYF
TRBD2,TRBV6-6,TRBJ2-3,CASRAGGTDTQYF
.,TRBV7-9,TRBJ2-5,CASSEDPNQETQYF
.,TRBV5-1,TRBJ1-2,CASRPRVGSFPEYGYTF
.,TRBV5-1,TRBJ2-3,CASSLVRGRPPNTDTQYF
.,TRBV20-1,TRBJ2-5,CSAKFLTYQETQYF
TRBD2,TRBV3-1,TRBJ2-5,CASSQDTSGRQETQYF
.,TRBV7-3,TRBJ2-7,CASSNGNEQYF
.,TRBV11-2,TRBJ1-4,CASRRLSDEKLFF
TRBD2,TRBV27,.,CASSFAGVGYEQYF
.,TRBV27,TRBJ1-2,CASSTTGYSLSYTF
.,TRBV6-5,TRBJ2-1,CASRSPLTYNEQFF
TRBD1,TRBV4-3,TRBJ2-1,CASSRNRGRNEQFF
.,TRBV6-4,TRBJ2-1,CASSDRAAEPYNEQFF
.,TRBV28,TRBJ2-4,CASRPVLGEKNIQYF
TRBD1,TRBV6-2/TRBV6-3,TRBJ2-7,CASTARRDRLQETRYF
.,TRBV2,.,CASTFSIDEQYF
.,TRBV7-8,TRBJ2-7,CASSTNSVAYF
TRBD2,TRBV20-1,TRBJ2-1,CSALAGSSYNEQFF
.,TRBV12-3/TRBV12-4,TRBJ2-1,CASSLGGPEQFF